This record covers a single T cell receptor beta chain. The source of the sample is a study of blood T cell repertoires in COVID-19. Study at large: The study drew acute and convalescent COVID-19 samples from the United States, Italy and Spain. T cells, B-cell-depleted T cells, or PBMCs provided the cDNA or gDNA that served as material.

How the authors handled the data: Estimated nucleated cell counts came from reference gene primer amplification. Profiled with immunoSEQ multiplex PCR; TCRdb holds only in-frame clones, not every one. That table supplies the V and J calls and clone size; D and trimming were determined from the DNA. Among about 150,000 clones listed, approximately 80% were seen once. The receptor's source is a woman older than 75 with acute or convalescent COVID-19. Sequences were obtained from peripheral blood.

The CDR3 protein is CASSIVGGSYEQYF. Here the CDR3 DNA reads TGTGCCAGTAGTATAGTTGGAGGGTCCTACGAGCAGTACTTC. This chain joins TRBV19 and TRBJ2-7; D might be TRBD2 (6 bases). The V end was cut by 1 base, the J end by 1 base, with 8 bases between. There are 14 residues in the CDR3. Germline loops: CDR1 LNHDA, CDR2 SQIVND (reference sequence).